This paragraph covers one TCR beta chain sequence. The antigen this receptor binds is unknown. Base quality data are lacking; no much larger clone is found one base away. The sample comes from a study of blood T cell repertoires in COVID-19 (dated by TCRdb to about 2020). For the wider study: Collaborator samples came from the United States, Italy and Spain and covered acute and convalescent phases of COVID-19. A de-identified subject ID, COVID-19 status, age in years and sex were almost always included in the sample metadata. The repertoires were released in a freely available public database intended as a resource for research on the immune response to SARS-CoV-2. Samples came from the ongoing ImmuneRACE study (first 160 participants) plus 1,254 subjects from 6 global collaborators. HLA class I and class II types, where available, came from metadata supplied by the sample provider rather than from assay-based typing. The prospective study material was composed of cDNA or gDNA derived from T cells, B-cell-depleted T cells, or PBMCs. Deeply sampled blood TCRbeta repertoires from subjects exposed to, actively infected with, or recovered from COVID-19 were included in the dataset. Study-level results and caveats: The quantity of clinical and demographic metadata differed by source and by participant and was supplied without curation.

There are 13 amino acids in the CDR3, from cysteine to phenylalanine inclusive. Left in the record is the CDR3 DNA by itself, 39 bases read in frame from the first base. CDR1 and CDR2 are read off the germline V gene as MGHRA and YSYEKL. The V end loses 0 bases and the J end loses 4 bases, and a stretch of 6 bases separates them. One collaborating source in Seattle enrolled patients during active infection and followed them longitudinally through the course of disease. The collaborating institutions used their own protocols to collect whole blood in K2EDTA tubes. Collaborator samples were shipped for TCRbeta analysis as frozen whole blood, isolated PBMCs, or DNA extracted from either sample type. The immunoSEQ Assay, a bias-controlled multiplex PCR, was used to amplify TCRbeta CDR3 regions from genomic DNA. The authors' pipeline ran thus. Within the assay, amplification of reference gene primers was used to estimate how many nucleated cells each sample contained. Sequence reads were collapsed and filtered to measure the absolute abundance of every unique TCRbeta CDR3 rearrangement. For each sample, productive Simpson clonality was calculated by taking the square root of Simpson's diversity index across productive rearrangements. The clones in this table, taken by TCRdb from immuneACCESS, are in-frame only. Not every clone is retained; where verified, under half of the shortfall comes from an unresolved V gene, and the cause of the rest is unknown. That table furnishes V, J and clone size, whereas the DNA furnished D and trimming. Present in this sample are almost 400,000 clones, 70% to 90% of which were seen just once. The ten largest clones add up to about 2.3% of the sample.

Source material: peripheral blood. The receptor's source is a woman aged 55-69 years with COVID-19, enrolled during active disease. Rearrangement joined TRBV4-1 to TRBJ1-2; no confident D gene assignment can be made. The CDR3 is CASSQDGLYGYTF. In nucleotide form, the sequence is TGCGCCAGCAGCCAAGACGGACTCTATGGCTACACCTTC.